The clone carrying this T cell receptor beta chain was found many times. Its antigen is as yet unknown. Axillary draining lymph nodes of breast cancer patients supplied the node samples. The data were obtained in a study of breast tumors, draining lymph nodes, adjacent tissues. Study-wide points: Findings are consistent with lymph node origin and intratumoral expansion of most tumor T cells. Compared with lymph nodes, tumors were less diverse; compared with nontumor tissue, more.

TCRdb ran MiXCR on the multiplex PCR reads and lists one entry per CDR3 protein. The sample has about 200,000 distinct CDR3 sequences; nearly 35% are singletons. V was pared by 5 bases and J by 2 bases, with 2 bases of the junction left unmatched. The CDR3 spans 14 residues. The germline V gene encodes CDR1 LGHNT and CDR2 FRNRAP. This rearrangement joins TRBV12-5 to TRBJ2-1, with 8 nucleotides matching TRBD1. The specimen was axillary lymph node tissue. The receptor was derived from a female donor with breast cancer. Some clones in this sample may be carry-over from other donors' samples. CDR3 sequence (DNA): TGTGCTAGTGGTCTGACAGGGGCCTACAATGAGCAGTTCTTC. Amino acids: CASGLTGAYNEQFF.